This paragraph reports one T cell receptor beta chain. These data originate in a study of blood T cell repertoires in COVID-19. Germline V CDR1 and CDR2: MNHEY, SVGAGI. The CDR3 is made up of 14 amino acids. Trimming took off 8 bases at V and 0 bases at J, with 11 bases between the two ends. Authors' methods: Researchers report that nucleated cell counts were estimated from reference gene primer amplification. Data came from immunoSEQ multiplex PCR; TCRdb stores just in-frame clones and leaves some out. Clonal size and the V and J genes are those of that table, whereas D and trimming came from the DNA. The sample gives more than 85,000 clones, 90% of which show up once; 1.7% is in the top ten.

This receptor was obtained from a man aged 60 to 69 with acute or convalescent COVID-19. The sample was peripheral blood. The rearrangement uses TRBV6-5 and TRBJ2-1, with TRBD2 as a possible D gene (5 bases). CDR3 region: CASRPTSSYNEQFF. CDR3 DNA: TGTGCCAGCCGACCTACTAGCTCCTACAATGAGCAGTTCTTC.